This T cell receptor beta chain appears in the sequencing data of a study of CD8 T cells in Susac syndrome. The authors carried out high-throughput sequencing of TCR beta. They applied it to CD8+ and CD4+ T cells obtained from blood. Definite or probable Susac syndrome was diagnosed using recently defined diagnostic criteria. Unmatched junction bases numbered 11, after V lost 3 bases and J lost 5 bases. Germline V gene sequence: CDR1 KGHSH, CDR2 LQKENI. There are 16 residues in the CDR3. Reverse transcription of about 0.5 to 1 ug RNA used random hexamers. From the immunoSEQ multiplex PCR reads, TCRdb called clonotypes with MiXCR, one entry per CDR3 protein. Of about 130,000 distinct CDR3 sequences listed, over 90% are singletons.

The sequence came from a human donor with Susac syndrome. Sequenced sample: CD8+ T cells from PBMCs. The chain links TRBV18 to TRBJ1-2, with 8 bases matching TRBD1. This chain's CDR3 is CASSPPQDRADYGYTF. The CDR3 nucleotides are TGTGCCAGCTCACCGCCCCAGGACAGGGCGGATTATGGCTACACCTTC.